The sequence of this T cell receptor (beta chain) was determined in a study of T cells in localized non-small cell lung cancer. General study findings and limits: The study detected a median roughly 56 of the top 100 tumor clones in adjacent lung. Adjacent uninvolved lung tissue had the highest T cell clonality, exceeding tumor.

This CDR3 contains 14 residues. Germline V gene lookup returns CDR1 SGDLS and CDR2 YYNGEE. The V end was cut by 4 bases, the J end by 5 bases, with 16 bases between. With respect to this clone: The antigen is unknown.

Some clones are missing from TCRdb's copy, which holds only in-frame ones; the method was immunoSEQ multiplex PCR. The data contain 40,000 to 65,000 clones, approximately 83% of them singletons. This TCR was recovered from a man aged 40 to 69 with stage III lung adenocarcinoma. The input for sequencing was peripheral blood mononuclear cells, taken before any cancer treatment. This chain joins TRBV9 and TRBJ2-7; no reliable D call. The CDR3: CASSLRPDGHEQYF. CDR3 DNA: TGTGCCAGCAGCCTCCGTCCTGATGGGCACGAGCAGTACTTC.